This T cell receptor beta chain is drawn from a study of blood T cell repertoires in COVID-19. Study-wide background: Samples taken during acute and convalescent COVID-19 were collected in the United States, Italy and Spain. T cells, B-cell-depleted T cells, or PBMCs supplied cDNA or gDNA.

Source study methods: How many nucleated cells were present was estimated from reference gene primer amplification. Profiling relied on immunoSEQ multiplex PCR, and the TCRdb table lists in-frame clones only, not all of them. That table supplies the V and J calls and clone size; D and trimming were determined from the DNA. The table includes roughly 100,000 clones, roughly 80% detected once. This CDR3 region has 14 residues. V lost 2 bases, J lost 8 bases, and 5 bases stayed unmatched. Germline assignment: CDR1 SGHRS and CDR2 YFSETQ. V is TRBV5-1 and J is TRBJ2-2, with TRBD2 matching 8 bases. This clonotype originated in an elderly woman with acute or convalescent COVID-19. Sequences were obtained from peripheral blood. This chain's CDR3 is CASSLREGQGELFF. CDR3 coding DNA: TGCGCCAGCAGCTTACGGGAGGGGCAGGGGGAGCTGTTTTTT.